Listed below are T cell receptor beta chains from one sample, sequenced in a study of blood T cells in healthy people across ages. TCRdb redid the calling of the 5' RACE reads with MiXCR, one entry per CDR3 protein. Among under 850,000 distinct CDR3 sequences listed, 35% to 40% were seen once. The material sequenced was blood. The receptors come from a man aged 18 to 29 in good health. CDR3s include the opening cysteine and the closing phenylalanine or tryptophan. Each record gives: CDR3 DNA, CDR3 protein, V gene, D gene, clone size, J gene. D genes are given only for firm matches. Not every row has a clone size; where given, it reads once, few, many or a size class.

cdr3_nt: TGTGCCAGCAGCTTAAGGTTAACTCCAGGTGAGCAGTTCTTC; cdr3_aa: CASSLRLTPGEQFF; v_call: TRBV7-2; d_call: -; clone_size: -; j_call: TRBJ2-1
cdr3_nt: TGCGCCAGCCCCCTTCGGGGTTATGTTAGAGAGACCCAGTACTTC; cdr3_aa: CASPLRGYVRETQYF; v_call: TRBV5-1; d_call: -; clone_size: -; j_call: TRBJ2-5
cdr3_nt: TGTGCCAGCAGCCAAACCACAGGGGCCAGACCCTACGAGCAGTACTTC; cdr3_aa: CASSQTTGARPYEQYF; v_call: TRBV6-5; d_call: TRBD1; clone_size: many; j_call: TRBJ2-7
cdr3_nt: TGTGCCAGCAGTGAAGAGGGAGGGAATGAGCAGTTCTTC; cdr3_aa: CASSEEGGNEQFF; v_call: TRBV2; d_call: TRBD2; clone_size: few; j_call: TRBJ2-1
cdr3_nt: TGTGCCAGCAGTTCTGACTGGGGCTACACCTTC; cdr3_aa: CASSSDWGYTF; v_call: TRBV12-3/TRBV12-4; d_call: -; clone_size: many; j_call: TRBJ1-2
cdr3_nt: TGTGCCAGCAGCCAAGCCGGACAGCCCTACGAGCAGTGCTTC; cdr3_aa: CASSQAGQPYEQCF; v_call: TRBV4-2; d_call: -; clone_size: -; j_call: TRBJ2-7
cdr3_nt: TGTGCCATCAGTGAGCCACATGGGACAGTCTCCTACGAGCAGTACTTC; cdr3_aa: CAISEPHGTVSYEQYF; v_call: TRBV10-3; d_call: TRBD1; clone_size: once; j_call: TRBJ2-7
cdr3_nt: TGCGCCAGCAGCTTGGGAACGCCAGAAGGGACTGAAGCTTTCTTT; cdr3_aa: CASSLGTPEGTEAFF; v_call: TRBV5-1; d_call: -; clone_size: -; j_call: TRBJ1-1
cdr3_nt: TGTGCCAGCAGCCAAGGAATTAACGCGGGCTATGGCTACACCTTC; cdr3_aa: CASSQGINAGYGYTF; v_call: TRBV3-1; d_call: -; clone_size: -; j_call: TRBJ1-2
cdr3_nt: TGCAGTGCTAGAGAATCTTGGGCTGGCGGGTACAATGAGCAGTTCTTC; cdr3_aa: CSARESWAGGYNEQFF; v_call: TRBV20-1; d_call: -; clone_size: -; j_call: TRBJ2-1
cdr3_nt: TGTGCCAGCAGCTTACCGGGACAGCTGTATGGCTACACCTTC; cdr3_aa: CASSLPGQLYGYTF; v_call: TRBV7-2; d_call: TRBD1; clone_size: -; j_call: TRBJ1-2
cdr3_nt: TGTGCCAGTAGTAGGGGGACGATTGGGGGAAATCAGCCCCAACATTTT; cdr3_aa: CASSRGTIGGNQPQHF; v_call: TRBV19; d_call: -; clone_size: -; j_call: TRBJ1-5
cdr3_nt: TGTGCCAGCGGCTTAGTCCCGACCCAAGAGACCCAGTACTTC; cdr3_aa: CASGLVPTQETQYF; v_call: TRBV7-9; d_call: -; clone_size: -; j_call: TRBJ2-5
cdr3_nt: TGTGCCAGCAGTTTCTTCGGGACCCAGCTCTACGAGCAGTACTTC; cdr3_aa: CASSFFGTQLYEQYF; v_call: TRBV12-3/TRBV12-4; d_call: -; clone_size: many; j_call: TRBJ2-7
cdr3_nt: TGTGCCAGCAGCATCTCAGGAGACGGCTACACCTTC; cdr3_aa: CASSISGDGYTF; v_call: TRBV9; d_call: -; clone_size: -; j_call: TRBJ1-2
cdr3_nt: TGCAGTGCTTCCTACCCATTGGGGGGCTACACCTTC; cdr3_aa: CSASYPLGGYTF; v_call: TRBV20-1; d_call: -; clone_size: few; j_call: TRBJ1-2
cdr3_nt: TGCGCCAGCAGCTTGGGGGACTATCGCACAGATACGCAGTATTTT; cdr3_aa: CASSLGDYRTDTQYF; v_call: TRBV5-1; d_call: TRBD2; clone_size: few; j_call: TRBJ2-3
cdr3_nt: TGCAGCGCCGCGACAGGGAGAGCCTACAATGAGCAGTTCTTC; cdr3_aa: CSAATGRAYNEQFF; v_call: TRBV29-1; d_call: TRBD1; clone_size: many; j_call: TRBJ2-1
cdr3_nt: TGCAGCGTTGGGCTTGGAAGTTACAATGAGCAGTTCTTC; cdr3_aa: CSVGLGSYNEQFF; v_call: TRBV29-1; d_call: -; clone_size: -; j_call: TRBJ2-1
cdr3_nt: TGCGCCAGCAGCTTGGATAGGGACAGGGGCGTCTATCCCTCTGGGGCCAACGTCCTGACTTTC; cdr3_aa: CASSLDRDRGVYPSGANVLTF; v_call: TRBV5-1; d_call: TRBD1; clone_size: -; j_call: TRBJ2-6
cdr3_nt: TGCAGTGCTACGGAAAACAGGGGATTTGGCTACACCTTC; cdr3_aa: CSATENRGFGYTF; v_call: TRBV20-1; d_call: TRBD1; clone_size: many; j_call: TRBJ1-2
cdr3_nt: TGTGCCAGCGCCACGAGGGTTATAGGCAATCAGCCCCAGCATTTT; cdr3_aa: CASATRVIGNQPQHF; v_call: TRBV12-3/TRBV12-4; d_call: -; clone_size: once; j_call: TRBJ1-5
cdr3_nt: TGCGCCAGCAGCTCGGAGCAGGGGTGGACCGGGGAGCTGTTTTTT; cdr3_aa: CASSSEQGWTGELFF; v_call: TRBV5-1; d_call: -; clone_size: -; j_call: TRBJ2-2
cdr3_nt: TGCAGTGCTAGAGCAGCGGGAGGGGGAGGGTACAATGAGCAGTTCTTC; cdr3_aa: CSARAAGGGGYNEQFF; v_call: TRBV20-1; d_call: TRBD2; clone_size: -; j_call: TRBJ2-1
cdr3_nt: TGTGCCAGCAGCCAAGATTTCGGTCAAGCTTTCTTT; cdr3_aa: CASSQDFGQAFF; v_call: TRBV3-1; d_call: -; clone_size: -; j_call: TRBJ1-1
cdr3_nt: TGTGCCACCAGCAGAGGTAGGCTCTTCAGGAACAATGAGCAGTACTTC; cdr3_aa: CATSRGRLFRNNEQYF; v_call: TRBV15; d_call: -; clone_size: few; j_call: TRBJ2-7
cdr3_nt: TGTGCCAGCAGCCCCGGGGTTCTCTCCTACAATGAGCAGTTCTTC; cdr3_aa: CASSPGVLSYNEQFF; v_call: TRBV14; d_call: -; clone_size: -; j_call: TRBJ2-1
cdr3_nt: TGTGCCAGCAGTTTCGGAACAGGGACATACTACGAGCAGTACTTC; cdr3_aa: CASSFGTGTYYEQYF; v_call: TRBV12-3/TRBV12-4; d_call: -; clone_size: many; j_call: TRBJ2-7
cdr3_nt: TGTGCCAGCAGCTTAGAAGGGTCAGGGAAGACCTACAATGAGCAGTTCTTC; cdr3_aa: CASSLEGSGKTYNEQFF; v_call: TRBV11-2; d_call: -; clone_size: few; j_call: TRBJ2-1
cdr3_nt: TGTGCCAGCAGCGTAGCTGCAAGGAACACTGAAGCTTTCTTT; cdr3_aa: CASSVAARNTEAFF; v_call: TRBV7-9; d_call: -; clone_size: -; j_call: TRBJ1-1
cdr3_nt: TGTGCCAGCAGCTCCCGGGACCCCAGCACAGATACGCAGTATTTT; cdr3_aa: CASSSRDPSTDTQYF; v_call: TRBV5-6; d_call: -; clone_size: few; j_call: TRBJ2-3
cdr3_nt: TGTGCCAGCACCAACCGGGGACCCGAGCAGTACTTC; cdr3_aa: CASTNRGPEQYF; v_call: TRBV2; d_call: -; clone_size: few; j_call: TRBJ2-7
cdr3_nt: TGTGCCAGCTCGACCCTCCTGAATCGTGAGCAGTACTTC; cdr3_aa: CASSTLLNREQYF; v_call: TRBV2; d_call: -; clone_size: -; j_call: TRBJ2-5
cdr3_nt: TGTGCCAGCAGTTTAAGTCGGGGACAGGGTGGAATGATTCAGTACTTC; cdr3_aa: CASSLSRGQGGMIQYF; v_call: TRBV27; d_call: TRBD1; clone_size: many; j_call: TRBJ2-4
cdr3_nt: TGTGCCAGCAGCTTCGAGGGTCGGCAGTTCTCCTACGAGCAGTACTTC; cdr3_aa: CASSFEGRQFSYEQYF; v_call: TRBV5-8; d_call: -; clone_size: -; j_call: TRBJ2-7
cdr3_nt: TGTGCCAGCAGTGCCGGGACAGGGAGTCTCTATGGCTACACCTTC; cdr3_aa: CASSAGTGSLYGYTF; v_call: TRBV12-3/TRBV12-4; d_call: TRBD1; clone_size: few; j_call: TRBJ1-2
cdr3_nt: TGTGCCAGCAGCCGCCGGGTACGGGGCACAGATACGCAGTATTTT; cdr3_aa: CASSRRVRGTDTQYF; v_call: TRBV4-2; d_call: -; clone_size: few; j_call: TRBJ2-3
cdr3_nt: TGTGCCAGCACTAGCCCCGCAGGGGGCTATGAGGATGAGCAGTACTTC; cdr3_aa: CASTSPAGGYEDEQYF; v_call: TRBV6-5; d_call: TRBD1; clone_size: -; j_call: TRBJ2-7